The 14 T cell receptor beta chains below all came from one sample that was sequenced in a study of T cell responses to AZD1222 COVID-19 vaccine. Measured with immunoSEQ multiplex PCR; TCRdb has only the in-frame clones, and not every one. The sample consists of about 99,000 clones, 87% of them appearing once. The source was peripheral blood, collected on day 0 of AZD1222 vaccination. Receptor source: an adult in good health.

The chain employs TRBV19 and TRBJ1-2, with D unresolved. The CDR3 contains 11 residues. Between the trimmed V and J ends, which lost 4 bases and 3 bases, there was a span of 3 bases. Germline CDR1 LNHDA, CDR2 SQIVND (reference sequence). DNA of the CDR3: TGTGCCAGTAGTACAGACTATGGCTACACCTTC. This encodes CASSTDYGYTF.

In this sample, this clone turned up once. The V gene is TRBV27, the J gene TRBJ2-5; 10 bases agree with TRBD2. Germline-derived CDR1 and CDR2 are MNHEY and SMNVEV (reference sequence). The CDR3 consists of 17 residues. The trim removed 0 bases at V and 7 bases at J, leaving 11 bases unmatched. The CDR3: CASSLSGLAGERGTQYF. The CDR3, as DNA: TGTGCCAGCAGTTTATCGGGGCTAGCGGGGGAGCGCGGGACCCAGTACTTC.

V and J are TRBV14 and TRBJ1-2, with D unclear. CDR1 SGHDN and CDR2 FVKESK come from the germline V gene. This CDR3 region has 13 residues. Trimming took off 4 bases at V and 8 bases at J, with 14 bases between the two ends. The CDR3 sequence: CASSLVPLGGYTF. DNA of the CDR3: TGTGCCAGCAGCCTCGTTCCCCTGGGCGGCTACACCTTC.

This clone has just one count. This sequence joins TRBV13 and TRBJ1-6; 7 nucleotides line up with TRBD1. With V trimmed by 0 bases and J by 7 bases, 0 bases remained unmatched. This CDR3 spans 14 amino acids. Germline V gene lookup returns CDR1 PRHDT and CDR2 FYEKMQ (reference sequence). The CDR3 loop is CASSLGQGNSPLHF. The CDR3 region has the DNA TGTGCCAGCAGCTTAGGACAGGGGAATTCACCCCTCCACTTT. The entire variable domain, with the rest obtained from reference TRBV13 and TRBJ1-6, is as follows: AAGVIQSPRHLIKEKRETATLKCYPIPRHDTVYWYQQGPGQDPQFLISFYEKMQSDKGSIPDRFSAQQFSDYHSELNMSSLELGDSALYFCASSLGQGNSPLHFGNGTRLTVT.

V and J are TRBV6-5 and TRBJ1-2, with D maybe TRBD1 (5 bases). The CDR3 covers 13 residues. Germline loops: CDR1 MNHEY, CDR2 SVGAGI. V was clipped by 5 bases and J by 4 bases, with 11 bases between them. CDR3 protein: CASSPGSPYGYTF. CDR3 coding DNA: TGTGCCAGCAGTCCAGGGTCCCCCTATGGCTACACCTTC.

The gene calls are TRBV5-8 and TRBJ1-5; 7 nucleotides align to TRBD1. With V trimmed by 5 bases and J by 3 bases, 20 bases remained unmatched. CDR3 length: 19 residues. CDR1 is SGHTS and CDR2 is YDEGEE in the germline V gene. CDR3 residues: CASRGRTGFFFGDNQPQHF. The CDR3 DNA is TGTGCCAGCAGAGGACGGACAGGTTTCTTTTTTGGGGACAATCAGCCCCAGCATTTT.

This chain uses TRBV24-1 with TRBJ2-1, with TRBD1 identical over 8 bases. Germline CDR1 reads KGHDR; CDR2 reads SFDVKD. The CDR3 runs to 18 residues. V lost 1 base, J lost 5 bases, and 12 bases stayed unmatched. The CDR3 reads CATSDFPLTGVNNNEQFF. The CDR3 DNA sequence: TGTGCCACCAGTGATTTCCCCCTGACAGGGGTAAATAACAATGAGCAGTTCTTC.

This chain uses TRBV9 with TRBJ1-1; no clear D. CDR3 length: 13 residues. The V and J ends lost 3 bases and 6 bases respectively, with 12 bases between them. Germline CDR1 and CDR2: SGDLS and YYNGEE. The CDR3 nucleotides are TGTGCCAGCAGCGCACTTGAGAGAGCTGAAGCTTTCTTT. It encodes CASSALERAEAFF.

V is TRBV27 and J is TRBJ2-7; 9 bases agree with TRBD2. Per the germline V gene, CDR1 is MNHEY and CDR2 is SMNVEV (reference sequence). CDR3 length equals 14 residues. V trimming: 0 bases; J trimming: 6 bases; junction bases outside the gene matches: 3. The CDR3: CASSLSGGRGEQYV. CDR3 nucleotide sequence: TGTGCCAGCAGTTTATCAGGCGGGAGGGGCGAGCAGTACGTC.

The rearrangement uses TRBV3-1 (or the pseudogene TRBV3-2) and TRBJ2-3, with 11 bases lining up with TRBD2. The CDR3 consists of 17 residues. Per the germline V gene, CDR1 is LGHDT and CDR2 is YNNKEL (reference sequence). Trimming removed 4 bases from V and 4 bases from J; junction bases left unmatched: 10. The DNA of the CDR3 is TGTGCCAGCAGCCCCCTACCTAGCGGGAGGACCTCAGATACGCAGTATTTT. The encoded protein is CASSPLPSGRTSDTQYF.

This clone was observed a single time. This chain links TRBV18 with TRBJ1-3; D gene unclear. The V end was cut by 0 bases, the J end by 4 bases, with 10 bases between. The V gene's germline CDR1 is KGHSH and CDR2 LQKENI. CDR3 size: 15 residues. CDR3 in amino acids: CASSPPSRSGNTIYF. The CDR3, as DNA: TGTGCCAGCTCACCACCTTCCAGATCGGGAAACACCATATATTTT.

The chain carries TRBV19 and TRBJ2-2, with TRBD1 as a possible D gene (5 bases). Trimming stripped 6 bases from V and 5 bases from J, with 10 bases between. CDR1 is LNHDA and CDR2 is SQIVND in the germline V gene (reference sequence). The CDR3 covers 13 residues. In nucleotides, the CDR3 is TGTGCCAGTAGAACCCAGGGAACCGGGGAGCTGTTTTTT. Amino acid sequence: CASRTQGTGELFF. The full variable domain, in which reference TRBV19 and TRBJ2-2 provide the parts outside the CDR3, is DGGITQSPKYLFRKEGQNVTLSCEQNLNHDAMYWYRQDPGQGLRLIYYSQIVNDFQKGDIAEGYSVSREKKESFPLTVTSAQKNPTAFYLCASRTQGTGELFFGEGSRLTVL.

This clone was recorded only once. V usage is TRBV19 and J usage is TRBJ2-7, with 10 nucleotides matching TRBD2. The CDR3 covers 15 residues. Losses at the gene ends were 4 bases for V and 5 bases for J; bases not matched to a gene: 8. Germline CDR1 is LNHDA and CDR2 is SQIVND (reference sequence). The CDR3 protein is CASSKLSSGGNEQYF. The DNA of the CDR3 is TGTGCCAGTAGTAAGCTGTCTAGCGGGGGAAACGAGCAGTACTTC.

The chain uses TRBV13 and TRBJ1-4; a possible D gene is TRBD1 (5 bases). This CDR3 contains 14 residues. Per the germline V gene, CDR1 is PRHDT and CDR2 is FYEKMQ (reference sequence). With 4 bases removed from V and 4 bases from J, the gap between germline ends came to 10 bases. This chain's CDR3 is CASSSGGLNEKLFF. The CDR3 DNA is TGTGCCAGCAGCTCCGGGGGTCTTAATGAAAAACTGTTTTTT.